These T cell receptor beta chains were read from a single sample in a study of blood T cell repertoires in COVID-19. The data were produced by immunoSEQ multiplex PCR, yet TCRdb's version contains in-frame clones alone and is incomplete. The data show some 230,000 clones, 83% seen once. Sequencing used peripheral blood. The receptors were gathered from a woman between 50 and 59 years old with acute or convalescent COVID-19. CDR3s include the opening cysteine and the closing phenylalanine or tryptophan. The D gene is left open where the match is weak. Clone size is given for some rows only: seen once, a few or many times, or a class if the clone is expanded.

>TRBV25-1|-|-|TRBJ1-1
CASERGMNTEAFF
TGTGCCAGCGAGCGAGGGATGAACACTGAAGCTTTCTTT
>TRBV18|once|-|TRBJ2-7
CASSPNPVEQYF
TGTGCCAGCTCACCCAACCCGGTTGAGCAGTACTTC
>TRBV27|-|-|TRBJ2-3
CASRTTTGLRTDTQYF
TGTGCCAGCCGCACAACTACCGGACTACGCACAGATACGCAGTATTTT
>TRBV7-9|-|TRBD1|TRBJ1-5
CASSLSSGGKNQPQHF
TGTGCCAGCAGCTTATCTTCAGGGGGAAAAAATCAGCCCCAGCATTTT
>TRBV28|-|-|TRBJ1-4
CASSYWGPNEKLFF
TGTGCCAGCAGTTACTGGGGGCCAAATGAAAAACTGTTTTTT
>TRBV4-2|-|-|TRBJ1-6
CASSQDPTANNSPLHF
TGTGCCAGCAGCCAAGATCCGACAGCGAATAATTCACCCCTCCACTTT
>TRBV3-1/TRBV3-2|-|TRBD1|TRBJ1-1
CASSHSAGGTTEAFF
TGTGCCAGCAGCCACTCAGCAGGGGGGACAACTGAAGCTTTCTTT
>TRBV19|few|-|TRBJ2-1
CASSAGTLNNEQFF
TGTGCCAGTAGTGCCGGGACTCTGAACAATGAGCAGTTCTTC
>TRBV21-1|-|-|TRBJ1-1
CASSKTRGRAEAFF
TGTGCCAGCAGCAAAACCCGGGGGAGGGCTGAAGCTTTCTTT
>TRBV28|-|-|TRBJ2-7
CAGCDSLSYEQYF
TGTGCCGGATGCGACAGCTTATCCTACGAGCAGTACTTC
>TRBV7-9|-|-|TRBJ2-7
CASSLGPGTYEQYF
TGTGCCAGCAGCTTAGGGCCGGGAACCTACGAGCAGTACTTC
>TRBV5-6|-|-|TRBJ2-7
CASSRGLGNTEQYF
TGTGCCAGCAGCCGAGGGTTGGGGAACACCGAGCAGTACTTC
>TRBV5-1|few|-|TRBJ2-1
CASSLDRRHNEQFF
TGCGCCAGCAGCTTGGACAGGCGCCACAATGAGCAGTTCTTC
>TRBV30|-|-|TRBJ1-6
CAWRGGKASYNSPLHF
TGTGCCTGGAGAGGAGGGAAAGCCTCCTATAATTCACCCCTCCACTTT
>TRBV28|once|-|TRBJ1-5
CASSFTDSNQPQHF
TGTGCCAGCAGTTTTACGGACTCTAATCAGCCCCAGCATTTT
>TRBV6-5|-|-|TRBJ2-7
CASSPGADEQYF
TGTGCCAGCAGCCCGGGAGCTGACGAGCAGTACTTC
>TRBV7-9|-|TRBD1|TRBJ2-3
CASSRQGSTDTQYF
TGTGCCAGCAGCCGACAGGGCAGCACAGATACGCAGTATTTT
>TRBV6-5|-|TRBD1|TRBJ1-5
CASRPGQANQPQHF
TGTGCCAGCAGGCCTGGACAGGCCAATCAGCCCCAGCATTTT
>TRBV7-9|-|-|TRBJ1-1
CASTWSQGSTEAFF
TGTGCCAGCACCTGGAGCCAGGGGTCCACTGAAGCTTTCTTT
>TRBV7-2|few|-|TRBJ1-3
CASSPPTGAGNTIYF
TGTGCCAGCAGCCCCCCTACGGGAGCTGGAAACACCATATATTTT
>TRBV5-1|-|TRBD2|TRBJ2-1
CASSLFKAGVGDEQFF
TGCGCCAGCAGCTTGTTCAAAGCGGGAGTAGGCGATGAGCAGTTCTTC
>TRBV5-1|-|-|TRBJ2-7
CASSLAGVTSYEQYF
TGCGCCAGCAGCTTGGCAGGGGTCACATCCTACGAGCAGTACTTC
>TRBV6-5|-|TRBD1|TRBJ2-6
CASEDRGSGANVLTF
TGTGCCAGCGAAGACAGGGGCTCTGGGGCCAACGTCCTGACTTTC
>TRBV28|-|-|TRBJ1-5
CASSLGSGNQPQHF
TGTGCCAGCAGTTTAGGGTCGGGTAATCAGCCCCAGCATTTT
>TRBV5-4|-|TRBD1|TRBJ2-3
CASRGGDRAPDTQYF
TGTGCCAGCAGGGGTGGGGACAGGGCCCCAGATACGCAGTATTTT
>TRBV7-9|-|-|TRBJ2-3
CASSSGHSTDTQYF
TGTGCCAGCAGCTCGGGACACAGCACAGATACGCAGTATTTT
>TRBV6-4|-|-|TRBJ2-7
CASRTCRGVYEQYF
TGTGCCAGCCGGACTTGTCGCGGGGTCTACGAGCAGTACTTC
>TRBV29-1|-|TRBD2|TRBJ2-5
CSVVSGGVQETQYF
TGCAGCGTTGTCAGCGGGGGAGTCCAAGAGACCCAGTACTTC
>TRBV11-1|-|TRBD2|TRBJ2-7
CASTGTSSYEQYF
TGTGCCAGCACCGGGACTAGCTCCTACGAGCAGTACTTC
>TRBV6-5|-|-|TRBJ1-1
CASSSRTVGEAFF
TGTGCCAGCAGTTCCCGGACAGTCGGTGAAGCTTTCTTT
>TRBV3-1/TRBV3-2|-|TRBD2|TRBJ2-3
CASSQYSGGGTDTQYF
TGTGCCAGCAGCCAATATAGCGGGGGAGGCACAGATACGCAGTATTTT
>TRBV4-1|few|TRBD1|TRBJ2-1
CASSRSMDRTLDEQFF
TGCGCCAGCAGCCGTAGTATGGACAGGACTTTGGATGAGCAGTTCTTC
>TRBV5-1|-|-|TRBJ2-3
CASSLRASQDTQYF
TGCGCCAGCAGCCTGCGGGCCAGCCAAGATACGCAGTATTTT
>TRBV28|-|-|TRBJ2-7
CASKKREEQYF
TGTGCCAGCAAAAAACGGGAGGAGCAGTACTTC
>TRBV14|-|-|TRBJ2-5
CASSLSRETQYF
TGTGCCAGCAGCCTATCGCGGGAGACCCAGTACTTC
>TRBV28|-|TRBD2|TRBJ2-1
CASSLGPSGRAYEQFF
TGTGCCAGCAGTTTGGGCCCAAGCGGGAGGGCTTATGAGCAGTTCTTC
>TRBV28|few|-|TRBJ1-5
CASSRPLSDSRQPQHF
TGTGCCAGCAGTCGACCACTTTCGGACAGTCGGCAGCCCCAGCATTTT
>TRBV4-1|-|TRBD1|TRBJ2-4
CASSDPRDRAAKNIQYF
TGCGCCAGCAGCGACCCTCGGGACAGGGCCGCCAAAAACATTCAGTACTTC
>TRBV5-1|-|TRBD1|TRBJ1-2
CASSFPGQLYGYTF
TGCGCCAGCAGCTTTCCGGGACAGCTCTATGGCTACACCTTC
>TRBV5-4|few|TRBD1|TRBJ1-1
CASSHRDRNTEAFF
TGTGCCAGCAGCCACCGGGACAGGAACACTGAAGCTTTCTTT
>TRBV6-5|-|TRBD1|TRBJ2-7
CASSPDRVSYEQYF
TGTGCCAGCAGTCCGGACAGGGTCTCCTACGAGCAGTACTTC
>TRBV7-8|-|TRBD2|TRBJ2-1
CASSLPTSGGHRGDEQFF
TGTGCCAGCAGCCTGCCTACTAGCGGGGGCCATAGAGGCGATGAGCAGTTCTTC
>TRBV19|-|TRBD1|TRBJ1-1
CASSIGDRTNTEAFF
TGTGCCAGTAGTATAGGGGACAGAACGAACACTGAAGCTTTCTTT
>TRBV4-1|-|-|TRBJ2-1
CASSQGGTSSYEQFF
TGCGCCAGCAGCCAAGGCGGAACTAGCTCGTATGAGCAGTTCTTC
>TRBV30|-|-|TRBJ2-4
CAWRLGLRDIQYF
TGTGCCTGGAGGTTGGGACTCCGGGACATTCAGTACTTC
>TRBV19|-|TRBD1|TRBJ2-7
CASSSRSSSGGAYEQYF
TGTGCCAGTAGTTCCAGGAGCAGTTCAGGGGGCGCGTACGAGCAGTACTTC
>TRBV3-1/TRBV3-2|-|-|TRBJ1-2
CASSQDRGGWGGYTF
TGTGCCAGCAGCCAAGATCGGGGAGGGTGGGGCGGCTACACCTTC
>TRBV6-2/TRBV6-3|-|-|TRBJ1-2
CASSSPGQIYGYTF
TGTGCCAGCAGTTCCCCAGGACAGATCTATGGCTACACCTTC
>TRBV10-3|few|-|TRBJ1-6
CAINDRGTSPLHF
TGTGCCATCAATGACCGGGGTACTTCACCCCTCCACTTT
>TRBV30|once|TRBD1|TRBJ1-5
CACTTGGFGQPQHF
TGTGCCTGCACGACAGGGGGTTTCGGTCAGCCCCAGCATTTT
>TRBV6-2/TRBV6-3|-|TRBD1|TRBJ1-4
CASSYGTGPPTNEKLFF
TGTGCCAGCAGTTACGGGACAGGCCCGCCAACTAATGAAAAACTGTTTTTT
>TRBV7-8|-|TRBD1|TRBJ2-1
CASKQGARARSSYNEQFF
TGTGCCAGCAAGCAGGGGGCGCGAGCGCGAAGCTCCTACAATGAGCAGTTCTTC
>TRBV4-1|once|TRBD2|TRBJ2-1
CASSRQRRLAGGLYNEQFF
TGCGCCAGCAGCCGCCAGAGGAGGCTAGCGGGGGGCCTCTACAATGAGCAGTTCTTC
>TRBV24-1|-|TRBD2|TRBJ2-1
CATSDYSGRASYNEQFF
TGTGCCACCAGTGACTATAGCGGGAGGGCCTCCTACAATGAGCAGTTCTTC
>TRBV3-1/TRBV3-2|-|-|TRBJ1-4
CASSQGANEKLFF
TGTGCCAGCAGCCAAGGAGCAAATGAAAAACTGTTTTTT